Listed below are T cell receptor beta chains from one sample, sequenced in a study of early T cells in non-severe SARS-CoV-2 infection. TCRdb redid the calling of the 5' RACE reads with MiXCR, one entry per CDR3 protein. Of around 83,000 distinct CDR3 sequences in the sample, roughly 10% were seen once. The source material was whole blood, sampled at baseline. These receptor sequences come from an adult who was a healthcare worker with PCR-confirmed SARS-CoV-2 infection or an uninfected control (not recorded which). The CDR3 runs from the conserved cysteine through the conserved F or W. The order of the fields is V gene, D gene, J gene, clone size, CDR3 DNA, CDR3 protein. D genes are given only for firm matches. Not every row has a clone size; where given, it reads once, few, many or a size class.

V: TRBV2; D: TRBD2; J: TRBJ2-7; size: many; DNA: TGTGCCAGCAGTGAATCCCAGCGGGGGCAGTACTTC; CDR3: CASSESQRGQYF
V: TRBV19; D: -; J: TRBJ2-1; size: few; DNA: TGTGCCAGTAGTGTAGCCCTGAGCTCCTACAATGAGCAGTTCTTC; CDR3: CASSVALSSYNEQFF
V: TRBV5-1; D: -; J: TRBJ2-2; size: few; DNA: TGCGCCAGCAGCATCAGGGCAGGGACCGGGGAGCTGTTTTTT; CDR3: CASSIRAGTGELFF
V: TRBV6-6; D: -; J: TRBJ2-3; size: many; DNA: TGTGCCAGCAGTTACCGGTCCGGGGGTGACACAGATACGCAGTATTTT; CDR3: CASSYRSGGDTDTQYF
V: TRBV24-1; D: -; J: TRBJ2-2; size: few; DNA: TGTGCCACCAGTGGTCCGGGGCGTCCCGGGGAGCTGTTTTTT; CDR3: CATSGPGRPGELFF
V: TRBV2; D: TRBD1; J: TRBJ2-7; size: few; DNA: TGTGCCAGCACAGGGGGCGGGTACGAGCAGTACTTC; CDR3: CASTGGGYEQYF
V: TRBV7-9; D: TRBD2; J: TRBJ2-7; size: few; DNA: TGTGCCAGCAGCTTAGGAGGGGGCGAGGGACTAGCGGGTAAGGTGCAGTACTTC; CDR3: CASSLGGGEGLAGKVQYF
V: TRBV7-9; D: -; J: TRBJ2-1; size: few; DNA: TGTGCCAGCAGCCGTAACCAGCGGATCTACAATGAGCAGTTCTTC; CDR3: CASSRNQRIYNEQFF
V: TRBV4-1; D: -; J: TRBJ2-1; size: -; DNA: TGCGCCAGCAGCCAAGCCTCAAGGGTGAGGGTCTCACACAATGAGCAGTTCTTC; CDR3: CASSQASRVRVSHNEQFF
V: TRBV24-1; D: -; J: TRBJ2-7; size: -; DNA: TGTGCCACCAGTGATACCGAAGTAGGACGGATCCTCTCCTACGAGCAGTACTTC; CDR3: CATSDTEVGRILSYEQYF
V: TRBV10-3; D: -; J: TRBJ2-5; size: many; DNA: TGTGCCATCAGTGAGATCGGGGAGACCCAGTACTTC; CDR3: CAISEIGETQYF
V: TRBV29-1; D: -; J: TRBJ2-2; size: -; DNA: TGCAGCGTTGAAAAGGAGATGATCGGGGAGCTGTTTTTT; CDR3: CSVEKEMIGELFF
V: TRBV2; D: -; J: TRBJ2-5; size: -; DNA: TGTGCCAGCAGTGAAGCGCGACAATCCCAAGAGACCCAGTACTTC; CDR3: CASSEARQSQETQYF
V: TRBV20-1; D: TRBD2; J: TRBJ2-3; size: -; DNA: TGCAGAGGGACTAGCGGGGTTCCTAGCACAGATACGCAGTATTTT; CDR3: CRGTSGVPSTDTQYF
V: TRBV15; D: -; J: TRBJ2-2; size: -; DNA: TGTGCCACCAGCGTTAGCCGTCTAGCCTCGAACACCGGGGAGCTGTTTTTT; CDR3: CATSVSRLASNTGELFF
V: TRBV7-3; D: -; J: TRBJ2-1; size: few; DNA: TGTGCCAGCAGCCCCAAAGGGGGGAATGAGCAGTTCTTC; CDR3: CASSPKGGNEQFF
V: TRBV15; D: TRBD2; J: TRBJ2-7; size: few; DNA: TGTGCCACCAGCAGAGGACTAGCTACCAACTCCTACGAGCAGTACTTC; CDR3: CATSRGLATNSYEQYF
V: TRBV7-9; D: -; J: TRBJ1-3; size: -; DNA: TGTGCCAGCAGCTTAGGACAGACTGGAAACACCATATATTTT; CDR3: CASSLGQTGNTIYF
V: TRBV6-6; D: TRBD1; J: TRBJ1-1; size: many; DNA: TGTGCCAGCAGTAAAGGACAGGGGGAGAACCGAATCGAAGCTTTCTTT; CDR3: CASSKGQGENRIEAFF
V: TRBV7-9; D: -; J: TRBJ1-1; size: many; DNA: TGTGCCAGCACGCAGGGGAACACTGAAGCTTTCTTT; CDR3: CASTQGNTEAFF
V: TRBV20-1; D: -; J: TRBJ1-5; size: many; DNA: TGCAGTGCTAGACCCCCCGGGCAGGCAAATCAGCCCCAGCATTTT; CDR3: CSARPPGQANQPQHF
V: TRBV5-4; D: TRBD1; J: TRBJ1-2; size: few; DNA: TGTGCCAGCAGCCCGCGGGACAGGCAAAACTATGGCTACACCTTC; CDR3: CASSPRDRQNYGYTF
V: TRBV7-9; D: TRBD2; J: TRBJ2-1; size: -; DNA: TGTGCCAGCAGCGCGGGAGGGTATAACAATGAGCAGTTCTTC; CDR3: CASSAGGYNNEQFF
V: TRBV20-1; D: TRBD2; J: TRBJ2-3; size: few; DNA: TGCAGTGCCTTCGGCTCTAGCGGGCCAAGAGGAGATACGCAGTATTTT; CDR3: CSAFGSSGPRGDTQYF
V: TRBV6-5; D: -; J: TRBJ1-2; size: -; DNA: TGTGCCAGCACCGCAGGCATCGGCAACTATGGCTACACCTTC; CDR3: CASTAGIGNYGYTF
V: TRBV20-1; D: TRBD1; J: TRBJ2-1; size: few; DNA: TGCAGTGCAGCCGGGACAGGAGGGTGGAATGAGCAGTTCTTC; CDR3: CSAAGTGGWNEQFF
V: TRBV28; D: -; J: TRBJ2-3; size: few; DNA: TGTGCCAGCAGTTCCCCGAGTCCTCTTAGCACAGATACGCAGTATTTT; CDR3: CASSSPSPLSTDTQYF
V: TRBV9; D: TRBD2; J: TRBJ2-1; size: many; DNA: TGTGCCAGCAGCGTAGATCATAGCGGGAGAAACGGTGAGCAGTTCTTC; CDR3: CASSVDHSGRNGEQFF
V: TRBV11-2; D: TRBD2; J: TRBJ2-5; size: -; DNA: TGTGCCAGCAGCTTCTGGACTAGCGGGAGATTCATGGAGGAGACCCAGTACTTC; CDR3: CASSFWTSGRFMEETQYF
V: TRBV2; D: TRBD1; J: TRBJ2-3; size: -; DNA: TGTGCCAACAGTGAAGACAGGGGATACACAGATACGCAGTATTTT; CDR3: CANSEDRGYTDTQYF
V: TRBV25-1; D: -; J: TRBJ2-7; size: few; DNA: TGTGCCAGCAGTGATAATGGGCGGTTCGCGGCGCAGTACTTC; CDR3: CASSDNGRFAAQYF
V: TRBV3-1; D: TRBD2; J: TRBJ2-7; size: -; DNA: TGTGCCAGCAGCCAAGATAAAAAAGCGGGAGAGACCTTC; CDR3: CASSQDKKAGETF
V: TRBV21-1; D: -; J: TRBJ2-3; size: -; DNA: TGTGCCAGCAGCAAAGGGACTAGCGGGAGAGGGGATACGCAGTATTTT; CDR3: CASSKGTSGRGDTQYF
V: TRBV27; D: -; J: TRBJ1-6; size: few; DNA: TGTGCCAGCAGACCCAGGGGTTTCTCACCCCTCCACTTT; CDR3: CASRPRGFSPLHF
V: TRBV6-5; D: TRBD2; J: TRBJ2-1; size: few; DNA: TGTGCCAGCAGTTATTCAGCCGGGACTAGCGGGAGTTATGAGCAGTTCTTC; CDR3: CASSYSAGTSGSYEQFF
V: TRBV28; D: -; J: TRBJ2-1; size: -; DNA: TGTGCCAGCAGCTCCGTTCTTGAGCAGTTCTTC; CDR3: CASSSVLEQFF
V: TRBV6-2/TRBV6-3; D: TRBD2; J: TRBJ2-7; size: -; DNA: TGTGCCAGCAGTTACAGGGGTAGCGGGAGCTTGTCCTACGAGCAGTACTTC; CDR3: CASSYRGSGSLSYEQYF
V: TRBV27; D: -; J: TRBJ2-5; size: -; DNA: TGTGCCAGCAGTTTACGACTGTCCGCTCACCCGGAAGAGACCCAGTACTTC; CDR3: CASSLRLSAHPEETQYF
V: TRBV11-2; D: -; J: TRBJ1-6; size: many; DNA: TGTGCCAGCAGCTTCTCGAACTCACCCCTCCACTTT; CDR3: CASSFSNSPLHF